This T cell receptor beta chain originates from a study of cytomegalovirus exposure and HLA in healthy donors. On the study more broadly: For the roughly 370 genotyped donors, over 80% fell within the Caucasian-associated ancestry cluster. Study-level points and caveats: Later on, a genetic analysis was performed. It linked a missense variant in DCLRE1C with V- and J-gene trimming of TCR beta.

With respect to this clone: What it binds is not known.

Per the germline V gene, CDR1 is SNHLY and CDR2 is FYNNEI. V dropped 9 bases and J dropped 5; count of bases not matched to a gene: 5. The CDR3 has 15 amino acids. The primer mix had 60 Vbeta and 13 Jbeta primers. The method was immunoSEQ multiplex PCR; TCRdb's version includes in-frame clones alone and lacks a portion of them. There are some 160,000 clones in the sample; about three quarters occur only once, and 1.1% to 1.5% lies in the top ten. The V and J genes are TRBV2 and TRBJ2-1, with 15 bases aligning to TRBD2. The clonotype was recovered from a woman in her twenties or thirties in good health and CMV-seronegative. Specimen: PBMCs. For the CDR3, the DNA is TGTGCCAGTCGGACTAGCGGGGGGGGAAACAATGAGCAGTTCTTC. Encoded protein: CASRTSGGGNNEQFF. Using reference TRBV2 and TRBJ2-1 for the parts outside the CDR3, the full variable domain is EPEVTQTPSHQVTQMGQEVILRCVPISNHLYFYWYRQILGQKVEFLVSFYNNEISEKSEIFDDQFSVERPDGSNFTLKIRSTKLEDSAMYFCASRTSGGGNNEQFFGPGTRLTVL.